The clone carrying this T cell receptor beta chain was seen a handful of times. Its antigen remains unknown. These data originate in a study of spatial heterogeneity in lung cancer. For the study at large: Across the raw uncorrected reads, a unique TCR and UMI combination was observed, on average, more than ten times.

Per germline, CDR1 MDHEN and CDR2 SYDVKM. This CDR3 spans 14 amino acids. V gave up 5 bases and J gave up 4 bases; unmatched junction bases: 6. TCRdb ran MiXCR on the 5' RACE reads and lists one entry per CDR3 protein. There are about 44,000 distinct CDR3 sequences in the sample; roughly 13% occur only once, and around three fifths lies in the top ten. Time point denoted: sample taken at primary tumor resection. Extraction of whole RNA from tumor, nontumor lung or frozen PBMC preceded unsorted sequencing. Study-level findings and limits: Ubiquitous expanded tumor TCRs appeared in blood more at resection than follow-up.

Sequencing was performed on PBMCs, taken at surgery. V is TRBV28 and J is TRBJ2-7; TRBD2 agrees at 9 bases. The source is a male donor with early-stage non-small cell lung cancer. Written as DNA, the CDR3 is TGTGCCAGCAGTCCCCTCGGACTAGCGTACGAGCAGTACTTC. Translation: CASSPLGLAYEQYF.